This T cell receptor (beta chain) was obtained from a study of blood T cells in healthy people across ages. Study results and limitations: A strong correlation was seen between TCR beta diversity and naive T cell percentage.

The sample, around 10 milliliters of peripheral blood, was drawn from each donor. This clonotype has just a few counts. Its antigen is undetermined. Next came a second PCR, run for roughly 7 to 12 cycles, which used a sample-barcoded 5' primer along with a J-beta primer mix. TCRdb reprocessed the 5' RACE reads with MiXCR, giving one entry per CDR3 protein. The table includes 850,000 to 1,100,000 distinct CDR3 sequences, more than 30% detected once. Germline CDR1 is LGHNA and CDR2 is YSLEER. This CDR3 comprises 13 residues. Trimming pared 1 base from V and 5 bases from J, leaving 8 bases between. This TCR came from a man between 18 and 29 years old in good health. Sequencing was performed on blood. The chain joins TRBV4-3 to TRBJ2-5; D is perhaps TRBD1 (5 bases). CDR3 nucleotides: TGCGCCAGCAGCCAAGTTAAGGGGGAGACCCAGTACTTC. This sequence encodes CASSQVKGETQYF.